This T cell receptor (beta chain) comes out of a study of T cells in Graves' hyperthyroidism and ophthalmopathy. Over 18 months, lack of ophthalmopathy progression marked Graves' hyperthyroidism as stable. Each patient was aged 18 to 65 and had newly diagnosed hyperthyroidism of under 2 months' duration. RNA transcripts gave rise to amplified TCR beta CDR3 regions. The TCR CDR3 first-round RT-PCR relied on the HTBI primer set. MiXCR was run by TCRdb on the multiplex PCR reads, yielding one entry per CDR3 protein. The sample contains 300,000 to 400,000 distinct CDR3 sequences, around a sixth of which appear only once. Sequencing was carried out using blood. This sequence was found in a woman between 45 and 65 years old with Graves' hyperthyroidism.

The DNA for the CDR3 is TGTGCCAGCAGCCAAGATGTAATAGCGCCCGCCTACCACGAGCAGTACTTC. This sequence encodes CASSQDVIAPAYHEQYF. The V call is TRBV7-2, the J call TRBJ2-7; a possible D gene is TRBD2 (5 bases). The germline V and J ends were trimmed by 5 bases and 5 bases, with 25 bases remaining between them. CDR1 is SGHTA, CDR2 FQGNSA, per germline. CDR3 length equals 17 residues.